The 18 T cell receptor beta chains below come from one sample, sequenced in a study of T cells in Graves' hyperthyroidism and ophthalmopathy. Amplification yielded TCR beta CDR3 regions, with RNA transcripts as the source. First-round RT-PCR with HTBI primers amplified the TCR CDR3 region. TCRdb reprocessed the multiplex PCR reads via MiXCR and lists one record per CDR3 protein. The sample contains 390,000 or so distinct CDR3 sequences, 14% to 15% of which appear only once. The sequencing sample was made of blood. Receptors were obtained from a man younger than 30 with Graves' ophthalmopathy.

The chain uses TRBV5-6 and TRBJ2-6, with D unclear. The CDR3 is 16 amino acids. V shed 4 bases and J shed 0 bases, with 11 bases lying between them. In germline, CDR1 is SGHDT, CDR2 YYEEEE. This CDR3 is CASSRVATSGANVLTF. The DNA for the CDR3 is TGTGCCAGCAGCCGGGTGGCCACCTCTGGGGCCAACGTCCTGACTTTC.

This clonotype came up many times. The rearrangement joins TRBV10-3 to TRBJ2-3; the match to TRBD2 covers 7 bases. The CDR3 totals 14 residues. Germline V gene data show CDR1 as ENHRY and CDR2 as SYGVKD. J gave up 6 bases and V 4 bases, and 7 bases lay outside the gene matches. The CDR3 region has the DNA TGTGCCATCAGTGCTGGCGGGGGTTCCGATACGCAGTATTTT. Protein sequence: CAISAGGGSDTQYF.

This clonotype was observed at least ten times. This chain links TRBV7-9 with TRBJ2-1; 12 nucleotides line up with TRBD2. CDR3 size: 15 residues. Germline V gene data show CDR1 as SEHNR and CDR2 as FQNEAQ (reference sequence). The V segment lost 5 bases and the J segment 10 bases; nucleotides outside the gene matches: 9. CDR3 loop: CASSKQLAGGEEQFF. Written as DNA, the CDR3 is TGTGCCAGCAGCAAACAACTAGCGGGGGGAGAGGAGCAGTTCTTC.

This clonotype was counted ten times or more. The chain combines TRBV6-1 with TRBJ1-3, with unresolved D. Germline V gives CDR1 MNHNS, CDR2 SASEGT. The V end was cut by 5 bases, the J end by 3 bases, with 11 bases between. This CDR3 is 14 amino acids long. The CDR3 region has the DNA TGTGCCAGCAGTCTCAGCCGGTATGGAAACACCATATATTTT. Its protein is CASSLSRYGNTIYF.

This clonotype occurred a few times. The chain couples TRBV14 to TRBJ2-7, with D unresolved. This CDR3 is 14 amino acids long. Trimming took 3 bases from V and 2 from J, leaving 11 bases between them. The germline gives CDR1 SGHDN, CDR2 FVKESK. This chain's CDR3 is CASSQTLPPYEQYF. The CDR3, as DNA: TGTGCCAGCAGCCAGACTCTCCCCCCCTACGAGCAGTACTTC.

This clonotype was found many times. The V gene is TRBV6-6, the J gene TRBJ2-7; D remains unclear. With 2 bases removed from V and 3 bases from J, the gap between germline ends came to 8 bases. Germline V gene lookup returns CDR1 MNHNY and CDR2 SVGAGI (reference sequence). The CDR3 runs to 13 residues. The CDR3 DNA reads TGTGCCAGCAGTTACCCCCCCAACTACGAGCAGTACTTC. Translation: CASSYPPNYEQYF.

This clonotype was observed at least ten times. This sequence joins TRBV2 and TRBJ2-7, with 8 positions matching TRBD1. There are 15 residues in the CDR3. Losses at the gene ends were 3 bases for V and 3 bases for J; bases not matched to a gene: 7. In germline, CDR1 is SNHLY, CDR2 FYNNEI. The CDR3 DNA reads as TGTGCCAGCAGTGATTGGGGACAGGCGGACTACGAGCAGTACTTC. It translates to CASSDWGQADYEQYF.

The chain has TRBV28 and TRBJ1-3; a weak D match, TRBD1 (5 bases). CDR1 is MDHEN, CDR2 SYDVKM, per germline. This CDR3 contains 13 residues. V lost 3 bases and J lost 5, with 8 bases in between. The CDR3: CASSLTDRNTIYF. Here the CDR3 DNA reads TGTGCCAGCAGTTTGACGGACAGAAACACCATATATTTT.

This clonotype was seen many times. The CDR3 nucleotides are TGCGCCAGCAGCTTGGTGGGACTAGCGACCTACAATGAGCAGTTCTTC. It encodes CASSLVGLATYNEQFF. This chain connects TRBV5-1 to TRBJ2-1; 10 bases are a match to TRBD2. J lost 2 bases, V lost 0 bases, and 2 bases had no gene match. The CDR3 contains 16 residues. In germline, CDR1 is SGHRS, CDR2 YFSETQ.

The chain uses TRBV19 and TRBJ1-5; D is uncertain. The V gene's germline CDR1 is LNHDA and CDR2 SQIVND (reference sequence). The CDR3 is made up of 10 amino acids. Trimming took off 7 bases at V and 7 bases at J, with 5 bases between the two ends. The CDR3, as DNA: TGTGCCAGTAATGTACAGCCCCAGCATTTT. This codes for CASNVQPQHF.

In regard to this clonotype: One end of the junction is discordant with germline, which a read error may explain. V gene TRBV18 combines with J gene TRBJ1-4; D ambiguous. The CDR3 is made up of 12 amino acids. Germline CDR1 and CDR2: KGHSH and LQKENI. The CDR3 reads CASPPQEEKLFF. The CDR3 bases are TGTGCCAGCCCACCACAAGAAGAAAAACTGTTTTTT.

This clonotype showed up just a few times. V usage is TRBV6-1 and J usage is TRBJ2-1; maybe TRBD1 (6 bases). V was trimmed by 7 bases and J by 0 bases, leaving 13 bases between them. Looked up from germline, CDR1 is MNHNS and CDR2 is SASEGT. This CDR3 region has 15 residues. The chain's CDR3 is CASTRQASSYNEQFF. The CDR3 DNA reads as TGTGCCAGCACGCGACAGGCGAGCTCCTACAATGAGCAGTTCTTC.

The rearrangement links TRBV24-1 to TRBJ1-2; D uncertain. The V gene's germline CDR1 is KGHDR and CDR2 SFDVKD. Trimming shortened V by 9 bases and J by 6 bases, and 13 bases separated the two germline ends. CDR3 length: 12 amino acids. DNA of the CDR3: TGTGCCACCGGAGGGTTAGAGGATGGCTACACCTTC. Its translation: CATGGLEDGYTF.

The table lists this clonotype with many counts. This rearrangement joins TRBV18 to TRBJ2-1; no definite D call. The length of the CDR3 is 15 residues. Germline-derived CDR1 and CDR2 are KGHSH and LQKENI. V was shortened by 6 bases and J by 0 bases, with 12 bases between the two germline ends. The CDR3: CASSATDSSYNEQFF. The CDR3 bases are TGTGCCAGCTCGGCGACGGATAGCTCCTACAATGAGCAGTTCTTC.

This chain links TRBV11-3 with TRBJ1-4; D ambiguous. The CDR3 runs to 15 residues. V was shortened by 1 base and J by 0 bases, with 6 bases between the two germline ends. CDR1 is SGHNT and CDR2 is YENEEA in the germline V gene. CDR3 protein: CASSLVGSTNEKLFF. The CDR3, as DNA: TGTGCCAGCAGCTTAGTTGGTTCAACTAATGAAAAACTGTTTTTT.

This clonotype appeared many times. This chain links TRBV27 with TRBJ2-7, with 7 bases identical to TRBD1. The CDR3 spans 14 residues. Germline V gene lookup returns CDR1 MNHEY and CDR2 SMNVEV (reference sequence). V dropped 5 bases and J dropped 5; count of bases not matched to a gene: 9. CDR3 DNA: TGTGCCAGCAGTGGGGGACAGAGGGCTGACGAGCAGTACTTC. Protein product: CASSGGQRADEQYF.

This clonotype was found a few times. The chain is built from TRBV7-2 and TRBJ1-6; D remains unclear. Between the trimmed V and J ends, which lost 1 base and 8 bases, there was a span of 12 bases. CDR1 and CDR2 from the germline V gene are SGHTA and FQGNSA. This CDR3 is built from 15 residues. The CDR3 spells CASSLGSGMHSPLHF. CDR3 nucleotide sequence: TGTGCCAGCAGCTTAGGGTCGGGTATGCATTCACCCCTCCACTTT.

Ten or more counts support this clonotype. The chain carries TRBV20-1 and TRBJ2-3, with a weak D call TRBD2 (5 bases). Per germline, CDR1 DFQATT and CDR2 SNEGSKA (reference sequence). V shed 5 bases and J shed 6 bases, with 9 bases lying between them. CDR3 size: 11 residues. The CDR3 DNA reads TGCAGTGCTTCGGAGGAGGATACGCAGTATTTT. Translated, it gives CSASEEDTQYF.